A selection of T cell receptor beta chains follows, all from one sample in a study of blood T cell repertoires in COVID-19. Libraries were prepared by immunoSEQ multiplex PCR; TCRdb keeps only in-frame clonotypes and omits some of them. The sample has some 80,000 clones, approximately 86% seen once; the top ten hold under 8.5%. Material for sequencing was peripheral blood. The origin of the receptors is a man older than 75 with active or convalescent COVID-19. The CDR3 runs from the conserved cysteine through the conserved F or W. A D gene is named only where the DNA matches it firmly. Expanded clones are given a class, and other clones once, few, many or no size at all.

cdr3_length clone_size j_call v_call d_call cdr3_aa cdr3_nt
13 NA TRBJ1-2 TRBV28 TRBD1 CASSTGTGFGYTF TGTGCCAGCAGCACCGGGACAGGGTTTGGCTACACCTTC
14 NA TRBJ1-3 TRBV3-1/TRBV3-2 NA CASSQGGSGNTIYF TGTGCCAGCAGCCAGGGGGGATCCGGAAACACCATATATTTT
12 NA TRBJ2-5 TRBV19 NA CASSIPQETQYF TGTGCCAGTAGTATTCCGCAAGAGACCCAGTACTTC
15 NA TRBJ1-5 TRBV28 TRBD1 CASSPDRGPHQPQHF TGTGCCAGCAGCCCGGACAGGGGCCCTCATCAGCCCCAGCATTTT
14 NA TRBJ2-4 TRBV6-5 TRBD2 CASRSAGGKNIQYF TGTGCCAGCAGGTCCGCGGGAGGCAAAAACATTCAGTACTTC
15 once TRBJ1-2 TRBV5-1 TRBD1 CASSSLGQGNYGYTF TGCGCCAGCAGCTCTCTGGGACAGGGTAACTATGGCTACACCTTC
14 NA TRBJ2-2 TRBV18 NA CASSPPGEAGELFF TGTGCCAGCTCACCACCAGGGGAGGCCGGGGAGCTGTTTTTT
17 few TRBJ1-2 TRBV6-2/TRBV6-3 TRBD1 CASSLPPGTGVGYGYTF TGTGCCAGCAGCCTCCCCCCCGGGACAGGGGTCGGCTATGGCTACACCTTC
17 NA TRBJ2-6 TRBV5-1 NA CASSPRTVSSGANVLTF TGCGCCAGCAGCCCTCGGACAGTTAGCTCTGGGGCCAACGTCCTGACTTTC
15 NA TRBJ2-4 TRBV30 TRBD2 CAWSLGGVVKNIQYF TGTGCCTGGAGTCTCGGGGGGGTTGTCAAAAACATTCAGTACTTC
13 NA TRBJ1-5 TRBV24-1 NA CATSETANQPQHF TGTGCCACCAGTGAGACAGCGAATCAGCCCCAGCATTTT
13 NA TRBJ1-5 TRBV10-1 NA CASSQGTDQPQHF TGCGCCAGCAGTCAGGGTACAGATCAGCCCCAGCATTTT
18 NA TRBJ1-6 TRBV4-1 NA CASSQVGVGAGWNSPLHF TGCGCCAGCAGCCAGGTAGGGGTCGGTGCAGGGTGGAATTCACCCCTCCACTTT
14 NA TRBJ2-1 TRBV29-1 TRBD1 CSVGGQGGYNEQFF TGCAGCGTTGGAGGACAGGGGGGCTACAATGAGCAGTTCTTC
16 NA TRBJ1-3 TRBV28 TRBD1 CATAIRQGSSGNTIYF TGTGCCACCGCAATACGACAGGGTTCCTCTGGAAACACCATATATTTT
13 NA TRBJ1-5 TRBV6-6 TRBD1 CASRGQVNQPQHF TGTGCCAGCAGGGGACAGGTCAATCAGCCCCAGCATTTT
16 NA TRBJ2-1 TRBV11-2 NA CASSLGSRTAGYEQFF TGTGCCAGCAGCTTAGGCTCCAGGACCGCGGGTTATGAGCAGTTCTTC
16 NA TRBJ2-1 TRBV5-1 NA CASSLSQASSYNEQFF TGCGCCAGCAGCTTGTCTCAGGCCAGCTCCTACAATGAGCAGTTCTTC
14 NA TRBJ1-1 TRBV28 TRBD1 CASSTGTGAGVAFF TGTGCCAGCAGTACCGGGACAGGGGCGGGAGTCGCTTTCTTT
17 few TRBJ2-3 TRBV5-5 TRBD2 CASSLAGRPASTDTQYF TGTGCCAGCAGCTTGGCCGGGAGGCCGGCTAGTACAGATACGCAGTATTTT
16 NA TRBJ2-2 TRBV7-9 NA CASSPTRGFGTGELFF TGTGCCAGCAGCCCGACACGGGGGTTCGGCACCGGGGAGCTGTTTTTT
15 NA TRBJ1-1 TRBV25-1 NA CASMPAGAENTEAFF TGTGCCAGCATGCCGGCGGGGGCGGAGAACACTGAAGCTTTCTTT
13 NA TRBJ1-1 TRBV28 TRBD1 CASIRQGPVEAFF TGTGCCAGCATACGACAGGGTCCGGTTGAAGCTTTCTTT
14 NA TRBJ2-5 TRBV3-1/TRBV3-2 TRBD1 CASSGTDRGETQYF TGTGCCAGCAGCGGGACGGACAGGGGGGAGACCCAGTACTTC
17 few TRBJ2-1 TRBV7-9 TRBD2 CASSLGLTSGRRGEQFF TGTGCCAGCAGCTTAGGCCTAACTAGCGGGAGAAGGGGTGAGCAGTTCTTC
14 NA TRBJ2-1 TRBV6-2/TRBV6-3 NA CASSYFRVGTEQFF TGTGCCAGCAGTTATTTCAGGGTGGGTACTGAGCAGTTCTTC
13 NA TRBJ2-5 TRBV6-2/TRBV6-3 NA CASSTLVRETQYF TGTGCCAGCAGTACCTTAGTCCGAGAGACCCAGTACTTC
18 NA TRBJ1-5 TRBV15 NA CATSRPRGGWSPNQPQHF TGTGCCACCAGCAGGCCTCGTGGAGGGTGGAGTCCGAATCAGCCCCAGCATTTT
16 NA TRBJ2-3 TRBV24-1 TRBD2 CATSPALGIAGDTQYF TGTGCCACCAGTCCGGCACTTGGGATAGCGGGAGATACGCAGTATTTT
15 NA TRBJ1-4 TRBV9 TRBD1 CASKQGAEENEKLFF TGTGCCAGCAAACAGGGGGCTGAGGAAAATGAAAAACTGTTTTTT
15 NA TRBJ1-4 TRBV5-1 NA CASSSGDPRNEKLFF TGCGCCAGCAGCTCGGGGGACCCTCGAAATGAAAAACTGTTTTTT
15 NA TRBJ1-3 TRBV7-8 NA CASSLVGSPGNTIYF TGTGCCAGCAGCTTAGTGGGGAGTCCTGGAAACACCATATATTTT
13 NA TRBJ2-2 TRBV19 NA CASSIESRGELFF TGTGCCAGTAGTATAGAGTCGCGGGGGGAGCTGTTTTTT
13 NA TRBJ1-2 TRBV29-1 NA CSVEDGPQAGYTF TGCAGCGTTGAAGATGGGCCACAGGCTGGCTACACCTTC
14 NA TRBJ1-4 TRBV5-1 NA CASSLDGEVEKLFF TGCGCCAGCAGCTTGGATGGGGAGGTGGAAAAACTGTTTTTT